Following are 26 T cell receptor beta chains from one sample sequenced in a study of blood T cell repertoires in COVID-19. Some clones are missing from TCRdb's copy, which holds only in-frame ones; the method was immunoSEQ multiplex PCR. The sample carries about 300,000 clones, about 83% recorded once. Sample: peripheral blood. The receptors here all came from a woman in her forties or fifties with acute or convalescent COVID-19.

V gene TRBV6-2 or TRBV6-3 combines with J gene TRBJ1-1, with D unclear. The CDR3 sequence is 16 residues long. Trimming shortened V by 2 bases and J by 3 bases, and 16 bases separated the two germline ends. The germline CDR1 and CDR2 sequences are MNHEY and SVGEGT. The CDR3 here is CASSYGRYERHTEAFF. In DNA form, the CDR3 reads TGTGCCAGCAGTTACGGGAGGTACGAACGACACACTGAAGCTTTCTTT.

This clone has only a few counts. The chain uses TRBV7-9 and TRBJ1-1; D is possibly TRBD1 (6 bases). V lost 3 bases and J lost 2, with 10 bases in between. Per the germline V gene, CDR1 is SEHNR and CDR2 is FQNEAQ (reference sequence). This CDR3 region has 14 residues. CDR3: CASSFGGGNTEAFF. The CDR3 region has the DNA TGTGCCAGCAGCTTTGGGGGCGGAAACACTGAAGCTTTCTTT.

The chain carries TRBV27 and TRBJ2-1; 15 bases match TRBD2. The CDR3 consists of 18 residues. Germline CDR1 reads MNHEY; CDR2 reads SMNVEV (reference sequence). The ends lost 2 bases at V and 6 bases at J; junction bases unmatched: 8. CDR3 region: CASSLPTGGLAGGNEQFF. CDR3 nucleotide sequence: TGTGCCAGCAGTTTACCCACCGGGGGACTAGCGGGAGGCAATGAGCAGTTCTTC.

V usage is TRBV19 and J usage is TRBJ1-1; 8 nucleotides match TRBD1. Trimming took 10 bases from V and 0 from J; bases not matched to a gene: 4. Looked up from germline, CDR1 is LNHDA and CDR2 is SQIVND (reference sequence). The CDR3 sequence is 13 residues long. The chain's CDR3 is CATYRGLNTEAFF. Written as DNA, the CDR3 is TGTGCCACCTACAGGGGGTTGAACACTGAAGCTTTCTTT.

The V and J genes are TRBV6-1 and TRBJ2-7; D is possibly TRBD2 (7 bases). The ends were cut back, 2 bases at V and 4 bases at J, with 12 bases in the middle. Per germline, CDR1 MNHNS and CDR2 SASEGT. The CDR3 covers 14 residues. The CDR3 nucleotides read TGTGCCAGCAGTGAAATTGGGGGGGCTTACGAGCAGTACTTC. Encoded protein: CASSEIGGAYEQYF.

This sequence joins TRBV10-2 and TRBJ2-7; 9 bases are a match to TRBD2. The V segment lost 10 bases and the J segment 2 bases; nucleotides outside the gene matches: 9. This CDR3 contains 14 residues. Germline V gene sequence: CDR1 WSHSY, CDR2 SAAADI. The CDR3 loop is CATQRRLAAYEQYF. In nucleotides, the CDR3 is TGCGCCACCCAAAGGAGACTAGCGGCCTACGAGCAGTACTTC.

This clone was seen just once. V usage is TRBV19 and J usage is TRBJ2-1; TRBD2 matches at 7 bases. Trimming cost V 7 bases and J 4 bases; bases outside gene matches: 7. The length of the CDR3 is 14 residues. Per the germline V gene, CDR1 is LNHDA and CDR2 is SQIVND (reference sequence). CDR3 protein: CASTASGAYNEQFF. The CDR3 DNA sequence: TGTGCCAGTACCGCGAGCGGGGCTTACAATGAGCAGTTCTTC.

The chain has TRBV5-1 and TRBJ1-2, with TRBD1 matching 9 bases. V lost 4 bases to trimming and J lost 6 bases; unmatched junction nucleotides: 7. This CDR3 is 14 amino acids long. Germline loops: CDR1 SGHRS, CDR2 YFSETQ. The CDR3 loop reads CASSAGQGMNGYTF. In DNA form, the CDR3 reads TGCGCCAGCAGCGCGGGACAGGGTATGAATGGCTACACCTTC.

This clone was observed a few times. The gene calls are TRBV6-5 and TRBJ1-3, with 10 positions matching TRBD1. Germline-derived CDR1 and CDR2 are MNHEY and SVGAGI. V shed 6 bases and J 2 bases; nucleotides not matched to a gene: 4. This CDR3 is built from 15 residues. In DNA form, the CDR3 reads TGTGCCAGCAGCCTGACAGGGGGCACTGGAAACACCATATATTTT. It specifies CASSLTGGTGNTIYF.

This clone showed up just a few times. The chain's CDR3 is CASGLVLRGLAGGPMGSYNEQFF. In DNA, the CDR3 is TGTGCTAGTGGTTTGGTACTCAGGGGGCTGGCGGGAGGGCCGATGGGCTCCTACAATGAGCAGTTCTTC. The V and J genes are TRBV12-5 and TRBJ2-1, with D possibly TRBD2 on 9 matching bases. The CDR3 totals 23 residues. Looked up from germline, CDR1 is LGHNT and CDR2 is FRNRAP. V lost 0 bases and J 0 bases, leaving 30 bases between the germline ends.

The rearrangement uses TRBV9 and TRBJ1-2; 8 bases are shared with TRBD1. After removal of 3 bases from V and 4 bases from J, the junction contained 5 bases not matched to a gene. Germline V gene sequence: CDR1 SGDLS, CDR2 YYNGEE. CDR3 size: 14 residues. The CDR3 bases are TGTGCCAGCAGCGCCCGGGACAGGCGCTATGGCTACACCTTC. Its protein product is CASSARDRRYGYTF.

The chain recombines TRBV3-1 (or the pseudogene TRBV3-2) with TRBJ2-7, with no clear D. The V gene's germline CDR1 is LGHDT and CDR2 YNNKEL (reference sequence). This CDR3 has 14 residues. The germline V and J ends were trimmed by 2 bases and 4 bases, with 12 bases remaining between them. The CDR3 here is CASSQQYSFYEQYF. The CDR3 nucleotides are TGTGCCAGCAGCCAACAGTACAGTTTTTACGAGCAGTACTTC.

The chain recombines TRBV7-8 with TRBJ2-4; weak D call: TRBD1 (5 bases). Germline assignment: CDR1 SGHVS and CDR2 FQNEAQ. Trimming stripped 0 bases from V and 0 bases from J, with 12 bases between. The CDR3 loop spans 17 amino acids. In DNA, the CDR3 is TGTGCCAGCAGCTTAGCGCTGACAGTGGTAGCCAAAAACATTCAGTACTTC. Its protein product is CASSLALTVVAKNIQYF.

This chain links TRBV6-2 or TRBV6-3 with TRBJ2-1, with a weak D call TRBD1 (5 bases). This CDR3 comprises 13 residues. Between the trimmed V and J ends, which lost 4 bases and 5 bases, there was a span of 9 bases. Germline values: CDR1 MNHEY, CDR2 SVGEGT. In DNA form, the CDR3 reads TGTGCCAGCAGTTCCCGCAGGGACAATGAGCAGTTCTTC. Its translation is CASSSRRDNEQFF.

The chain uses TRBV28 and TRBJ2-3; 7 bases align to TRBD2. The trim removed 5 bases at V and 5 bases at J, leaving 7 bases unmatched. The germline V gene has CDR1 MDHEN and CDR2 SYDVKM. CDR3 length equals 14 residues. CDR3 sequence (DNA): TGTGCCAGCAGTCCCCGTGCTAGCGGAGATACGCAGTATTTT. Amino acid sequence: CASSPRASGDTQYF.

The V call is TRBV30, the J call TRBJ2-3; 8 bases line up with TRBD1. J lost 6 bases, V lost 5 bases, and 7 bases had no gene match. Germline CDR1 and CDR2: GTSNPN and SVGIG (reference sequence). The CDR3 spans 13 residues. The CDR3 DNA follows: TGTGCCTGGTCCCCAGGGGGCATGGATACGCAGTATTTT. This translates into CAWSPGGMDTQYF. The full variable domain, with the rest looked up from reference TRBV30 and TRBJ2-3, is SQTIHQWPATLVQPVGSPLSLECTVEGTSNPNLYWYRQAAGRGLQLLFYSVGIGQISSEVPQNLSASRPQDRQFILSSKKLLLSDSGFYLCAWSPGGMDTQYFGPGTRLTVL.

The V call is TRBV20-1, the J call TRBJ1-5; TRBD1 might be the D (5 bases). This CDR3 is 12 amino acids long. Deletions cut 3 bases from V and 7 bases from J, with 10 bases between. CDR1 and CDR2 from the germline V gene are DFQATT and SNEGSKA (reference sequence). CDR3 in DNA: TGCAGTGCTAGTCGCGGGGACCAGCCCCAGCATTTT. This translates into CSASRGDQPQHF.

This chain uses TRBV6-5 with TRBJ2-5, with unresolved D. The CDR3 totals 15 residues. V lost 8 bases and J 5 bases, leaving 21 bases between the germline ends. Germline CDR1 is MNHEY and CDR2 is SVGAGI. The CDR3 nucleotides read TGTGCCAGCCGGTATAATGTTTACTCTAGGGAGACCCAGTACTTC. This translates into CASRYNVYSRETQYF.

The CDR3 DNA reads as TGTGCCAGCAGTCCACGCGACAGGTTGAACTATGGCTACACCTTC. This encodes CASSPRDRLNYGYTF. The V and J genes are TRBV2 and TRBJ1-2; D perhaps matches TRBD1 (6 bases). Trimming stripped 5 bases from V and 2 bases from J, with 15 bases between. This CDR3 is built from 15 residues. Germline V gene data show CDR1 as SNHLY and CDR2 as FYNNEI.

This sequence joins TRBV15 and TRBJ2-2; TRBD2 agrees at 7 bases. Germline values: CDR1 LNHNV, CDR2 YYDKDF (reference sequence). This CDR3 region has 18 residues. The V gene end was trimmed by 2 bases and the J gene end by 4 bases; junction bases not matched to a gene: 13. The CDR3 region has the DNA TGTGCCACCAGCAGACCTCCCGGGCCCGGGAGGATCACCGGGGAGCTGTTTTTT. It specifies CATSRPPGPGRITGELFF. Full variable domain (missing parts from reference TRBV15 and TRBJ2-2): DAMVIQNPRYQVTQFGKPVTLSCSQTLNHNVMYWYQQKSSQAPKLLFHYYDKDFNNEADTPDNFQSRRPNTSFCFLDIRSPGLGDTAMYLCATSRPPGPGRITGELFFGEGSRLTVL.

The chain has TRBV27 and TRBJ2-5; 8 bases are shared with TRBD1. Germline trimming cut 3 bases from V and 0 bases from J; bases unmatched to any gene: 3. The CDR3 is made up of 15 amino acids. Germline loops: CDR1 MNHEY, CDR2 SMNVEV (reference sequence). CDR3 DNA sequence: TGTGCCAGCAGTTTGACAGGGGCCTACCAAGAGACCCAGTACTTC. Encoded protein: CASSLTGAYQETQYF.

This chain links TRBV5-4 with TRBJ2-2, with D possibly TRBD2 on 5 matching bases. CDR1 is SGHNT, CDR2 YYREEE, per germline (reference sequence). This CDR3 is built from 14 residues. Trimming took 2 bases from V and 5 from J, leaving 10 bases between them. The CDR3 protein is CASSFGVATGELFF. The CDR3 nucleotides read TGTGCCAGCAGCTTCGGGGTAGCGACCGGGGAGCTGTTTTTT.

A few counts support this clone. V is TRBV2 and J is TRBJ2-5; possibly TRBD1 for D (6 bases). Germline CDR1 SNHLY, CDR2 FYNNEI. The germline V and J ends were trimmed by 9 bases and 5 bases, with 16 bases remaining between them. The CDR3 runs 13 residues. CDR3 coding DNA: TGTGCCAGAACGCAGGGGAGAGAGGAGACCCAGTACTTC. It encodes CARTQGREETQYF. The full variable domain, with the rest looked up from reference TRBV2 and TRBJ2-5, is EPEVTQTPSHQVTQMGQEVILRCVPISNHLYFYWYRQILGQKVEFLVSFYNNEISEKSEIFDDQFSVERPDGSNFTLKIRSTKLEDSAMYFCARTQGREETQYFGPGTRLLVL.

The genes are TRBV5-5 and TRBJ2-3, with 8 bases matching TRBD2. J lost 0 bases, V lost 5 bases, and 20 bases had no gene match. CDR3 length: 20 residues. Germline lookup yields CDR1 SGHKS and CDR2 YYEKEE (reference sequence). The CDR3 region has the DNA TGTGCCAGCAGACTCACCAAGCGGGAGAAAGAACCACAGAGCACAGATACGCAGTATTTT. Translating it yields CASRLTKREKEPQSTDTQYF.

The V and J genes are TRBV11-3 and TRBJ2-6, with D perhaps TRBD1 (6 bases). V shed 5 bases and J shed 0 bases, with 14 bases lying between them. The length of the CDR3 is 17 residues. CDR1 and CDR2 from the germline V gene are SGHNT and YENEEA. The CDR3 spells CASSHRQDSSGANVLTF. The CDR3 DNA reads TGTGCCAGCAGCCATAGACAGGATAGCTCTGGGGCCAACGTCCTGACTTTC.

The genes are TRBV5-1 and TRBJ2-7, with 7 bases matching TRBD1. Germline-derived CDR1 and CDR2 are SGHRS and YFSETQ. This CDR3 has 14 residues. Trimming removed 5 bases from V and 2 bases from J; junction bases left unmatched: 7. CDR3 bases: TGCGCCAGCAGGAAACAGGGGCTCGCCTACGAGCAGTACTTC. Protein sequence: CASRKQGLAYEQYF.